This T cell receptor beta chain stems from a study of CD8+ T cells in alopecia areata. General study points: Lesional tissue from the scalp (especially in alopecia totalis/universalis) showed higher clonality than normal scalp.

Per the germline V gene, CDR1 is ENHRY and CDR2 is SYGVKD. The V and J ends lost 3 bases and 4 bases, in that order; junction bases with no gene match: 8. CDR3 length equals 16 residues. Extraction of RNA preceded its reverse transcription into cDNA, which served as the sequencing template. The method was immunoSEQ multiplex PCR; TCRdb's version includes in-frame clones alone and lacks a portion of them. The sample lists 65,000 to 90,000 clones; roughly half were seen once. This clone was recorded a few times. Its target is not known. Lesional scalp punch biopsies and peripheral blood came from alopecia areata patients. Using a FACSAria, the CD4+ and CD8+ T cells were sorted from the PBMCs.

This receptor was obtained from a human donor with alopecia areata. Sequences were obtained from NKG2D-high CD8+ T cells sorted from blood. The chain uses TRBV10-3 and TRBJ1-1; TRBD1 agrees at 10 bases. This CDR3 is CAISEQDRGETTEAFF. The DNA for the CDR3 is TGTGCCATCAGTGAACAGGACAGGGGGGAGACCACTGAAGCTTTCTTT.